These T cell receptor beta chains were read from a single sample in a study of cytomegalovirus exposure and HLA in healthy donors. The assay was immunoSEQ multiplex PCR, and TCRdb's table has in-frame clones only and misses some. The repertoire holds more than 95,000 clones, with around 94% as singletons. The material sequenced was PBMCs. The source of these receptors is a woman younger than 35 in good health and CMV-seronegative. Both conserved end residues are trimmed from each CDR3. The D gene is left open where the match is weak.

cdr3_length: 15; v_call: TRBV5-1; j_call: TRBJ2-2; d_call: TRBD1; cdr3_aa: ASSLEGTGRGTGELF
cdr3_length: 13; v_call: TRBV10-3; j_call: TRBJ2-7; d_call: .; cdr3_aa: AISESHPRGGEQY
cdr3_length: 14; v_call: TRBV28; j_call: TRBJ1-2; d_call: .; cdr3_aa: ASSHERAALENGYT
cdr3_length: 12; v_call: TRBV6-5; j_call: TRBJ1-1; d_call: .; cdr3_aa: ASSYGGTYTEAF
cdr3_length: 12; v_call: TRBV11-1; j_call: TRBJ2-5; d_call: .; cdr3_aa: ASSLGLAKETQY
cdr3_length: 11; v_call: TRBV19; j_call: TRBJ2-5; d_call: TRBD2; cdr3_aa: ASSSRGVETQY
cdr3_length: 13; v_call: TRBV5-3; j_call: TRBJ2-1; d_call: .; cdr3_aa: ARSLEVGTYNEQF
cdr3_length: 12; v_call: TRBV5-1; j_call: TRBJ1-1; d_call: TRBD1; cdr3_aa: ASSSRQGLGEAF
cdr3_length: 12; v_call: TRBV28; j_call: TRBJ2-1; d_call: TRBD2; cdr3_aa: ASSLGGGPHEQF
cdr3_length: 14; v_call: TRBV19; j_call: TRBJ1-2; d_call: TRBD1; cdr3_aa: ASSTRDRGREGGYT
cdr3_length: 13; v_call: TRBV19; j_call: TRBJ1-5; d_call: .; cdr3_aa: ASSIVDGGYQPQH
cdr3_length: 12; v_call: TRBV28; j_call: TRBJ2-7; d_call: TRBD2; cdr3_aa: ASNLAGSSYEQY
cdr3_length: 11; v_call: TRBV10-2; j_call: TRBJ1-1; d_call: TRBD1; cdr3_aa: ASRGDRDTEAF
cdr3_length: 12; v_call: TRBV5-1; j_call: TRBJ2-2; d_call: .; cdr3_aa: ASSLGLNAGELF
cdr3_length: 11; v_call: TRBV28; j_call: TRBJ1-1; d_call: .; cdr3_aa: ASSYGVNTEAF
cdr3_length: 11; v_call: TRBV29-1; j_call: TRBJ2-7; d_call: .; cdr3_aa: SVEQGSSYEQY
cdr3_length: 12; v_call: TRBV7-3; j_call: TRBJ2-7; d_call: TRBD1; cdr3_aa: ASSRTGGSNEQY
cdr3_length: 11; v_call: TRBV5-6; j_call: TRBJ2-7; d_call: .; cdr3_aa: ASSLGLTYEQY
cdr3_length: 16; v_call: TRBV15; j_call: TRBJ1-1; d_call: .; cdr3_aa: ATSRADRPGEMNTEAF
cdr3_length: 10; v_call: TRBV5-6; j_call: TRBJ2-1; d_call: TRBD1; cdr3_aa: ASSRDSLEQF
cdr3_length: 14; v_call: TRBV5-1; j_call: TRBJ2-1; d_call: TRBD2; cdr3_aa: ASSLRPSGRRDEQF
cdr3_length: 13; v_call: TRBV5-1; j_call: TRBJ2-2; d_call: .; cdr3_aa: ASSLVGSWAGELF
cdr3_length: 12; v_call: TRBV7-9; j_call: TRBJ1-2; d_call: .; cdr3_aa: ASSEDTIPRGYT
cdr3_length: 10; v_call: TRBV30; j_call: TRBJ1-1; d_call: .; cdr3_aa: AWSVGGTEAF
cdr3_length: 12; v_call: TRBV6-1; j_call: TRBJ1-1; d_call: TRBD1; cdr3_aa: ASRYAGGTTEAF
cdr3_length: 13; v_call: TRBV5-1; j_call: TRBJ2-7; d_call: .; cdr3_aa: ASSGGSAGAEEQY
cdr3_length: 11; v_call: TRBV28; j_call: TRBJ2-7; d_call: .; cdr3_aa: ASRGPMNYEQY
cdr3_length: 13; v_call: TRBV27; j_call: TRBJ1-1; d_call: .; cdr3_aa: ASSSGELLNTEAF
cdr3_length: 18; v_call: TRBV7-6; j_call: TRBJ2-2; d_call: TRBD1; cdr3_aa: ASSKVRGTGATTNTGELF
cdr3_length: 11; v_call: TRBV28; j_call: TRBJ1-1; d_call: .; cdr3_aa: ASSPNPTGGAF
cdr3_length: 14; v_call: TRBV6-5; j_call: TRBJ2-7; d_call: TRBD1; cdr3_aa: ASSSPETGLNYEQY
cdr3_length: 12; v_call: TRBV2; j_call: TRBJ1-1; d_call: .; cdr3_aa: ASSVSGRNTEAF
cdr3_length: 10; v_call: TRBV7-2; j_call: TRBJ2-5; d_call: TRBD2; cdr3_aa: ASSFFGTNPY
cdr3_length: 12; v_call: TRBV6-1; j_call: TRBJ1-4; d_call: TRBD1; cdr3_aa: ASSDPGGSEKLF
cdr3_length: 13; v_call: TRBV9; j_call: TRBJ2-4; d_call: TRBD2; cdr3_aa: ASSRSGVAQNIQY
cdr3_length: 9; v_call: TRBV5-4; j_call: TRBJ1-1; d_call: .; cdr3_aa: ASSSRPGAF
cdr3_length: 14; v_call: TRBV11-2; j_call: TRBJ1-6; d_call: TRBD1; cdr3_aa: ASRYGIGGENSPLH
cdr3_length: 13; v_call: TRBV7-3; j_call: TRBJ1-6; d_call: .; cdr3_aa: ASSLTGGAGSPLH
cdr3_length: 11; v_call: TRBV5-4; j_call: TRBJ2-1; d_call: .; cdr3_aa: ASSRGEYNEQF
cdr3_length: 12; v_call: TRBV7-3; j_call: TRBJ2-2; d_call: TRBD1; cdr3_aa: ASSSGTGTGELF
cdr3_length: 12; v_call: TRBV4-1; j_call: TRBJ1-5; d_call: .; cdr3_aa: ASSQDEQVQPQH
cdr3_length: 14; v_call: TRBV15; j_call: TRBJ2-3; d_call: .; cdr3_aa: ATSRLMAGGTDTQY
cdr3_length: 15; v_call: TRBV28; j_call: TRBJ2-3; d_call: .; cdr3_aa: ASSLYPGSRITDTQY
cdr3_length: 13; v_call: TRBV16; j_call: TRBJ2-7; d_call: .; cdr3_aa: ASSQSSGIPYEQY
cdr3_length: 12; v_call: TRBV28; j_call: TRBJ2-1; d_call: .; cdr3_aa: ASRDGGSYNEQF
cdr3_length: 9; v_call: TRBV30; j_call: TRBJ1-1; d_call: .; cdr3_aa: AWTRNTEAF
cdr3_length: 11; v_call: TRBV28; j_call: TRBJ1-2; d_call: .; cdr3_aa: ASRDRGIEGYT
cdr3_length: 13; v_call: TRBV19; j_call: TRBJ1-2; d_call: .; cdr3_aa: ASSSAGPPDYGYT
cdr3_length: 12; v_call: TRBV28; j_call: TRBJ2-7; d_call: .; cdr3_aa: ASSPHAGPYEQY
cdr3_length: 11; v_call: TRBV18; j_call: TRBJ1-2; d_call: TRBD1; cdr3_aa: ASSLTGGDGYT
cdr3_length: 14; v_call: TRBV5-1; j_call: TRBJ2-5; d_call: TRBD1; cdr3_aa: ASSSTTGAGGETQY
cdr3_length: 13; v_call: TRBV9; j_call: TRBJ2-7; d_call: TRBD1; cdr3_aa: ASSPRTGDRYEQY